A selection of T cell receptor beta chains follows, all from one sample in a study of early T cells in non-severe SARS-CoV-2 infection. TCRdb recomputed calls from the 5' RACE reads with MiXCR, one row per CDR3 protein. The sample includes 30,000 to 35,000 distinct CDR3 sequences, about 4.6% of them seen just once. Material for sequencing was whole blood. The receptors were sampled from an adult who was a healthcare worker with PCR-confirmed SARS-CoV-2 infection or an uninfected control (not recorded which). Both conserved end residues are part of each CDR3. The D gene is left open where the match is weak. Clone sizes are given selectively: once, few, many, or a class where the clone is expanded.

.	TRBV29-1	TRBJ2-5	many	CGAGHLQETQYF	TGCGGAGCCGGACACCTACAAGAGACCCAGTACTTC
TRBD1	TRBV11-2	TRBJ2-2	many	CASSPADRGNGELFF	TGTGCCAGCAGCCCAGCGGACAGGGGAAACGGGGAGCTGTTTTTT
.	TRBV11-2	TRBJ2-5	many	CASSLGVIDQETQYF	TGTGCCAGCAGCTTAGGTGTGATTGACCAAGAGACCCAGTACTTC
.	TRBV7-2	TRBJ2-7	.	CASTPGWASYEQYF	TGTGCCAGCACTCCCGGATGGGCTTCCTACGAGCAGTACTTC
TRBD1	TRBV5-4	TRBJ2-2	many	CASSPFRDRGTGELFF	TGTGCCAGCAGCCCCTTCCGGGACAGGGGCACCGGGGAGCTGTTTTTT
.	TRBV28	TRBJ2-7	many	CASIGTPSYEQYF	TGTGCCAGCATCGGGACGCCCTCCTACGAGCAGTACTTC
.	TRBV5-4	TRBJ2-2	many	CASSLQGGTGELFF	TGTGCCAGCAGCTTGCAGGGGGGCACCGGGGAGCTGTTTTTT
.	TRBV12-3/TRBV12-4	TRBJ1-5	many	CASSTGTRGQPQHF	TGTGCCAGCAGTACTGGGACCAGGGGACAGCCCCAGCATTTT
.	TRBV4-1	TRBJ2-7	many	CASSQDFRGGYEQYF	TGCGCCAGCAGCCAAGATTTCAGGGGTGGCTACGAGCAGTACTTC
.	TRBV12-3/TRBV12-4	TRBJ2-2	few	CASVLNTGELFF	TGTGCCAGTGTACTAAACACCGGGGAGCTGTTTTTT
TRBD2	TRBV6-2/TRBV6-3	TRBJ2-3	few	CASTLLGGAADTQYF	TGTGCCAGCACCCTTCTCGGGGGGGCCGCAGATACGCAGTATTTT
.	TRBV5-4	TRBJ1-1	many	CASSFLSQGGTEAFF	TGTGCCAGCAGCTTCCTTAGCCAGGGCGGCACTGAAGCTTTCTTT
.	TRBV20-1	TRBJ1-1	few	CSARFPGVTEAFF	TGCAGTGCTAGATTTCCGGGGGTCACTGAAGCTTTCTTT
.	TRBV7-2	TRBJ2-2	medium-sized	CARKRDSSYTGELFF	TGTGCCAGGAAACGGGACTCATCCTACACCGGGGAGCTGTTTTTT
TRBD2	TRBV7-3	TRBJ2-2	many	CASSPGTSGITGELFF	TGTGCCAGCAGCCCCGGGACTAGCGGGATAACCGGGGAGCTGTTTTTT
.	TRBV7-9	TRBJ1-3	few	CASSSRTVSGNTIYF	TGTGCCAGCAGCTCCCGGACGGTCTCTGGAAACACCATATATTTT
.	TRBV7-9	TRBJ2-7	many	CASSVRDNHEQYF	TGTGCCAGCAGCGTACGGGACAATCACGAGCAGTACTTC
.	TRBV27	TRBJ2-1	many	CASSFGEGGIYNEQFF	TGTGCCAGCAGTTTCGGGGAGGGGGGCATCTACAATGAGCAGTTCTTC
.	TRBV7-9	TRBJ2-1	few	CASIRAMGDNEQFF	TGTGCCAGCATCAGGGCAATGGGCGACAATGAGCAGTTCTTC
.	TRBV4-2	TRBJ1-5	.	CASSQGGHGVGQPQHF	TGTGCCAGCAGCCAAGGGGGACATGGGGTTGGTCAGCCCCAGCATTTT
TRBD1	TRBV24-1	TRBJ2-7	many	CATSDSPGTDSYEQYF	TGTGCCACCAGTGACTCCCCCGGGACAGACTCCTACGAGCAGTACTTC
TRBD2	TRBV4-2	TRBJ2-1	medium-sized	CASSQRPGLADYNEQFF	TGTGCCAGCAGCCAACGACCGGGACTAGCGGATTACAATGAGCAGTTCTTC
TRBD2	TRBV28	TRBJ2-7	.	CASSQAGGAYEQYF	TGTGCCAGCAGCCAGGCCGGGGGGGCTTACGAGCAGTACTTC
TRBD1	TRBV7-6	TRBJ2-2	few	CASSLETQGADTGELFF	TGTGCCAGCAGCTTAGAGACGCAGGGGGCAGACACCGGGGAGCTGTTTTTT
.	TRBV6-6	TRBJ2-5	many	CASIPSGEETQYF	TGTGCCAGCATTCCGTCGGGAGAAGAGACCCAGTACTTC
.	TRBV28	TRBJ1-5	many	CASSSRYLGGPQHF	TGTGCCAGCAGTTCACGATATTTGGGGGGGCCCCAGCATTTT
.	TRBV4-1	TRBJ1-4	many	CASSQEGTGRGNEKLFF	TGCGCCAGCAGCCAAGAAGGAACAGGCAGGGGTAATGAAAAACTGTTTTTT